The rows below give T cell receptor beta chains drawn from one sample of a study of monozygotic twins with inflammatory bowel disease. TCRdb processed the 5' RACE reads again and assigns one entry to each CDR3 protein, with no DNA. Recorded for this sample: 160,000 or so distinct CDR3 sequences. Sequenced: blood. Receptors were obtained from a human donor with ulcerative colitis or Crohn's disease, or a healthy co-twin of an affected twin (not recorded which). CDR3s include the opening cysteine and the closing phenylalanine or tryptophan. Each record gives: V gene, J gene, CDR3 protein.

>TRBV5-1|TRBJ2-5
CASSPGGRVATQETQYF
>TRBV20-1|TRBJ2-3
CSARTSLEDTQYF
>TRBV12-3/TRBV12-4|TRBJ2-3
CASGRQVTDTQYF
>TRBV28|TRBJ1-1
CASSLIAGTGETEAFF
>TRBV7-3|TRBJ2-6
CASSPMGGAGGANVLTF
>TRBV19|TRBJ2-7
CASSIAGATYEQYF
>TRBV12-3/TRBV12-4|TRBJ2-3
CASTSLAGSTDTQYF
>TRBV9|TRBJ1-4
CASSGLDRGGNEKLFF
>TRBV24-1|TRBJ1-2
CATSDTGTYYGYTF
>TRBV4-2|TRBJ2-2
CASSQQVTGELFF
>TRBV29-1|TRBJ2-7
CSVRAGGYEQYF
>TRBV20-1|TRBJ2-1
CSAGTSPHINEQFF
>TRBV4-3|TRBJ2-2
CASSQDYPNTGELFF
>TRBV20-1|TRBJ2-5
CSALYVRETQYF
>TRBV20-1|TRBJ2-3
CSARMGTASTDTQYF
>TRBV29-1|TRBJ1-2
CSVEDQDYGYTF
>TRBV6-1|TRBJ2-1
CASSADRVSYNEQFF
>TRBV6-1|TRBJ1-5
CASTQTGEGNQPQHF
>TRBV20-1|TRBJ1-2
CSAGRTGGYGYTF
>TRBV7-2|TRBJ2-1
CASSQDLSSYNEQFF
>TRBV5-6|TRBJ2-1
CASSFLRDGSYNEQFF
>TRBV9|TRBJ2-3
CASSVGQRVSTDTQYF
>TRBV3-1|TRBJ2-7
CASSQGLDLATDEQYF
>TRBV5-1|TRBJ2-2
CASSSQGAGELFF
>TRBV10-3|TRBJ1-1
CAISESTMNTEAFF
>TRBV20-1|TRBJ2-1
CSAEGRQGPSDRFF
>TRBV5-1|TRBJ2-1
CASSSVTSGLHNEQFF
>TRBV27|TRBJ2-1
CASSRSLSGGEWDEQFF
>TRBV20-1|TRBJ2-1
CSALGLAENNEQFF
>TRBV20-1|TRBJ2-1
CSARAGLNEQFF
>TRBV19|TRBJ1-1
CASNPRTGKGANTEAFF
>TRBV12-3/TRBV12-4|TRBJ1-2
CASSLPVAYGYTF
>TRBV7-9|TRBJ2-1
CASSPRALRSSYNEQFF
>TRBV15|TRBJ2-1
CATSLWSGQGAYNEQFF
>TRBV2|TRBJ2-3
CASGFSGGGYTQYF
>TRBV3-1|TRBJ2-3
CASSAIAGGGTDTQYF
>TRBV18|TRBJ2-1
CASSLPGTDYNEQFF
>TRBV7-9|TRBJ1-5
CASSYTGAGNQPQHF
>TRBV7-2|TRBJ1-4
CASHGGGTNEKLFF
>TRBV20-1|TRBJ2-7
CSARTSGSYEQYF
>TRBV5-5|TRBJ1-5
CASSLEKGLGQPQHF
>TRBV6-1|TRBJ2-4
CASSSFSWLAKNIQYF
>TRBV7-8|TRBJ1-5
CASSPPGWSNQPQHF
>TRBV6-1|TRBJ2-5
CASLEGDGRETQYF
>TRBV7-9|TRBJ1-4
CASSPGDGEDEKLFF
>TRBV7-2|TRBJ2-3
CASSLSSLHTDTQYF
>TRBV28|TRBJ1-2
CASSFQQGYPSSGYTF
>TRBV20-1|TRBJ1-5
CSARDEGTGSIGNQPQHF
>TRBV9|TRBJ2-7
CASSGGTPGVEQYF
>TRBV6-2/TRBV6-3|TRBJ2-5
CASRRDPLQETQYF
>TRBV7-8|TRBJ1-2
CASSPPGGGRYYGYTF
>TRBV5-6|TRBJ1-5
CASSSDGAQHF